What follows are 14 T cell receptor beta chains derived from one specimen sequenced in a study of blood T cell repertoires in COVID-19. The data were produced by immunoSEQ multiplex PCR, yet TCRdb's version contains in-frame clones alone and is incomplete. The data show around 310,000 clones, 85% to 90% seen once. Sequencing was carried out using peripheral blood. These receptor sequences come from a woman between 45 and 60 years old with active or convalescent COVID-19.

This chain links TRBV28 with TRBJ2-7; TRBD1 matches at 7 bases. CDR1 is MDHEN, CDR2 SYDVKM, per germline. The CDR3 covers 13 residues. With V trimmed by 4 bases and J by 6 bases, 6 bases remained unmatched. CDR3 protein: CASSSPTGPEQYF. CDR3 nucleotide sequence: TGTGCCAGCAGTTCCCCGACAGGGCCCGAGCAGTACTTC.

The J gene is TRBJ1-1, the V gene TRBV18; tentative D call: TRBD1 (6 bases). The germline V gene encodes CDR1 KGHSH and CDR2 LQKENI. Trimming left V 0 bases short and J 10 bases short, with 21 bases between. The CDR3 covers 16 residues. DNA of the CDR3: TGTGCCAGCTCACCACCCCTTGCGGCGGGGGCTGAAGGAGCTTTCTTT. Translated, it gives CASSPPLAAGAEGAFF.

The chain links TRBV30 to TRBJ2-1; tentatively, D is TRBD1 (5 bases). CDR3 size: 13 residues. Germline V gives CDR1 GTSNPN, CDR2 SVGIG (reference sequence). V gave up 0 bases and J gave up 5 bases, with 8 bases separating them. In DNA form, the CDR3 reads TGTGCCTGGAGTGTGACAGCTAACAATGAGCAGTTCTTC. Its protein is CAWSVTANNEQFF.

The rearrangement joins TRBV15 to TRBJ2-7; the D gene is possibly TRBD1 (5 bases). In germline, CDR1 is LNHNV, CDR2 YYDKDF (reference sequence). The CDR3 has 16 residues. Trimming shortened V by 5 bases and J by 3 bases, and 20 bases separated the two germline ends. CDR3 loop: CATSPDSLPGNYEQYF. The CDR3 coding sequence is TGTGCCACCAGCCCTGATTCACTCCCAGGGAACTACGAGCAGTACTTC.

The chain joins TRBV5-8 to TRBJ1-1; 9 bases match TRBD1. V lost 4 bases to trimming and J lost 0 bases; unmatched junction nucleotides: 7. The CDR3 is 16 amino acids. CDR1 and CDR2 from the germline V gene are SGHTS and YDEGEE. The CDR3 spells CASSLDRGHMNTEAFF. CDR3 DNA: TGTGCCAGCAGCCTGGACAGGGGACACATGAACACTGAAGCTTTCTTT. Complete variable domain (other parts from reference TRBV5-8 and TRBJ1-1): EAGVTQSPTHLIKTRGQQATLRCSPISGHTSVYWYQQALGLGLQFLLWYDEGEERNRGNFPPRFSGRQFPNYSSELNVNALELEDSALYLCASSLDRGHMNTEAFFGQGTRLTVV.

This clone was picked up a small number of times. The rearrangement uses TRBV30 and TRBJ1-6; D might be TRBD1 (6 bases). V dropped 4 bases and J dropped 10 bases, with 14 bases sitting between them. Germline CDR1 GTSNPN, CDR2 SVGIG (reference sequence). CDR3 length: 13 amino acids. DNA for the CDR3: TGTGCCTGGAAGTGGGCAGGGGACTCACCCCTCCACTTT. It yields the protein CAWKWAGDSPLHF.

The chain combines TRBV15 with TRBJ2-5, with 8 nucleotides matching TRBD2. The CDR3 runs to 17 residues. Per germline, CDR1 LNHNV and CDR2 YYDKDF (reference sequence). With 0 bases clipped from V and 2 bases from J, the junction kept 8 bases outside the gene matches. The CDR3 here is CATSRDKRGGRQETQYF. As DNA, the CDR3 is TGTGCCACCAGCAGAGATAAACGGGGGGGCCGGCAAGAGACCCAGTACTTC.

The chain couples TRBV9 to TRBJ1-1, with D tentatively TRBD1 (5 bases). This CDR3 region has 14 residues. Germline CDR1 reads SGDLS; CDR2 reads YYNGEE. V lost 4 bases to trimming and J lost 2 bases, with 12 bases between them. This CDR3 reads CASSTDIQNTEAFF. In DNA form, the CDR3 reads TGTGCCAGCAGCACGGACATCCAAAACACTGAAGCTTTCTTT.

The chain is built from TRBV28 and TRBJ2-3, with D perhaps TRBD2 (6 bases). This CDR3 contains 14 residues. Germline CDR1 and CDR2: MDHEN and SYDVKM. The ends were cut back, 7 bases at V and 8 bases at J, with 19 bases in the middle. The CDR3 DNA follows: TGTGCCAGCATCTCCGGGACTGGGGGGAGTACGCAGTATTTT. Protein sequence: CASISGTGGSTQYF.

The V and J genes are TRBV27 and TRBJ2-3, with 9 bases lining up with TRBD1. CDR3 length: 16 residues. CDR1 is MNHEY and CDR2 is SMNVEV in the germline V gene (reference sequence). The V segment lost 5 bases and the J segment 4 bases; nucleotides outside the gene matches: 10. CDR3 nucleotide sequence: TGTGCCAGCAGTGCCGCCGGGACAGGGAGCGCAGATACGCAGTATTTT. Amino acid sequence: CASSAAGTGSADTQYF.

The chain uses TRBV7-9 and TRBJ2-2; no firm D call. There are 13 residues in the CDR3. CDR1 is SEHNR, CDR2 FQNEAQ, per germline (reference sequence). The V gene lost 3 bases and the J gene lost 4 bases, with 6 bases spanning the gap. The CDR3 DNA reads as TGTGCCAGCAGCTTCTTCGTCACCGGGGAGCTGTTTTTT. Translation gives CASSFFVTGELFF.

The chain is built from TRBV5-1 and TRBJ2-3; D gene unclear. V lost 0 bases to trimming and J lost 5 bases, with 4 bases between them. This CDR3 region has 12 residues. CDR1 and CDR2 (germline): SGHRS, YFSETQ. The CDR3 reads CASSLGLDTQYF. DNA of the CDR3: TGCGCCAGCAGCTTGGGGCTAGATACGCAGTATTTT.

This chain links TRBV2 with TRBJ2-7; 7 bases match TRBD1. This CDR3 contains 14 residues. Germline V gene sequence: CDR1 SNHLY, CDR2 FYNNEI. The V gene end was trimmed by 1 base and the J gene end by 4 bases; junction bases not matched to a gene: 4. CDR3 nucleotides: TGTGCCAGCAGTGAAGGAGGGGGCGCATACGAGCAGTACTTC. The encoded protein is CASSEGGGAYEQYF.

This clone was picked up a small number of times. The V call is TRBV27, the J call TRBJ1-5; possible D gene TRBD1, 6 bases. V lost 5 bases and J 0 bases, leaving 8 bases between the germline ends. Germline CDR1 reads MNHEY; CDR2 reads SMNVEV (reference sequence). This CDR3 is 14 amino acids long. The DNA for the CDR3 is TGTGCCAGCAGTAGAGGGGGTAGCAATCAGCCCCAGCATTTT. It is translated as CASSRGGSNQPQHF.